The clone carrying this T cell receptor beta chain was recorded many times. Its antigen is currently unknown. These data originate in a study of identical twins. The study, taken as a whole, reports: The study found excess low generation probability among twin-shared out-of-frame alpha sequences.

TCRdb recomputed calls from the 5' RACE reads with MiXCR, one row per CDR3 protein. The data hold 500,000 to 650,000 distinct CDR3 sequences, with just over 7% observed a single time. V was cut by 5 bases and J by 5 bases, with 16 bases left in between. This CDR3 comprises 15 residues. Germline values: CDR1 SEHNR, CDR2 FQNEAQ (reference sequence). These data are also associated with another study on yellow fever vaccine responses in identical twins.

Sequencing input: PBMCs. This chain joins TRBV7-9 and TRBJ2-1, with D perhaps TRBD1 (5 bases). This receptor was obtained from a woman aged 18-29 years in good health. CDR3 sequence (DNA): TGTGCCAGCAGCCCTAAGGAACAGGCCAACAATGAGCAGTTCTTC. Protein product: CASSPKEQANNEQFF. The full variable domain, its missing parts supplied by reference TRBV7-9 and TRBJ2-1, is DTGVSQNPRHKITKRGQNVTFRCDPISEHNRLYWYRQTLGQGPEFLTYFQNEAQLEKSRLLSDRFSAERPKGSFSTLEIQRTEQGDSAMYLCASSPKEQANNEQFFGPGTRLTVL.